This T cell receptor (beta chain) is drawn from a study of long-term antiretroviral therapy in people with HIV. Findings of the study overall: ART preceded a rise in diversity that nonetheless stayed lower than in transplant donor controls.

With survey level as its setting, the immunoSEQ assay was v3.0. Clones were read by immunoSEQ multiplex PCR, and TCRdb kept only the in-frame ones, dropping some. The table lists 35,000 or so clones, about 80% of them singletons. Treatment of all HIV participants took place in the United States. Regarding this clone: Its antigen is not known.

The TCR was taken from a young man with HIV. The sequenced sample was unsorted PBMCs, obtained 0.4 years before starting antiretroviral therapy.

CDR3 sequence reads: CASRSTGGWYEQYF. As DNA, the CDR3 is TGTGCCAGCAGATCAACAGGGGGCTGGTACGAGCAGTACTTC. This chain links TRBV11-2 with TRBJ2-7; 9 nucleotides line up with TRBD1. There are 14 residues in the CDR3. J gave up 4 bases and V 6 bases, and 7 bases lay outside the gene matches. Germline V gene data show CDR1 as SGHAT and CDR2 as FQNNGV.